This T cell receptor (beta chain) is drawn from a study of OX40 agonist ivuxolimab in advanced cancers. Overall study context: Patients received the agonistic anti-OX40 (CD134) antibody ivuxolimab. Ivuxolimab doses were 0.01, 0.1, 0.3, 1.5, 3 or 10 mg/kg every 2 weeks. Participants averaged approximately 65 years of age (range about 23 to 90) and were about 85% male. Three individuals attained partial responses, comprising one hepatocellular carcinoma case and two cutaneous melanoma cases.

Assay used: immunoSEQ multiplex PCR; TCRdb lists only in-frame clones, some missing. The data show about 77,000 clones, around nine tenths seen once. With 7 bases clipped from V and 0 bases from J, the junction kept 16 bases outside the gene matches. Germline-derived CDR1 and CDR2 are SQVTM and ANQGSEA. CDR3 length equals 17 residues. The specimen was CD4+ or CD8+ T cells sorted from blood, collected in a trial of the OX40 agonist ivuxolimab. This rearrangement joins TRBV29-1 to TRBJ2-3; 7 bases match TRBD2. The TCR comes from an adult with an advanced solid tumor such as melanoma, head and neck, liver or kidney cancer. CDR3 in DNA: TGCAGCGCGGGGGTGCTAGCGGACGCCTATAGCACAGATACGCAGTATTTT. Translated: CSAGVLADAYSTDTQYF.